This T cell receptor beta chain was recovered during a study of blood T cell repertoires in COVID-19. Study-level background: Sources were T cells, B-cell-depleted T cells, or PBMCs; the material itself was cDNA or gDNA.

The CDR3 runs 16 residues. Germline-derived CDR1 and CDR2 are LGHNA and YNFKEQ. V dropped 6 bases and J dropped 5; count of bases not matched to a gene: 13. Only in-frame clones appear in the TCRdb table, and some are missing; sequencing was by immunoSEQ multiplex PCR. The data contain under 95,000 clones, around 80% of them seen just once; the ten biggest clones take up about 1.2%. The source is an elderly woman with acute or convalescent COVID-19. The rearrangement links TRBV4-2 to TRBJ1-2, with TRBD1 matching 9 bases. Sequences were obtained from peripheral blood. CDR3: CASRLQGATDGYGYTF. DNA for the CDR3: TGTGCCAGCAGGTTACAGGGGGCTACGGACGGTTATGGCTACACCTTC.